This T cell receptor (beta chain) derives from a study of vaccination and CD4 T cells after COVID-19. Looking at the study overall: Blood was drawn a median roughly 79 days post second dose, range 14 to 241. Samples from three convalescent patients were taken at day 14 and days 161 to 241 post-vaccination.

Cultured CD4+ T cell DNA underwent sequencing with the Oncomine TCR Beta short-read assay. TCRdb used MiXCR to reprocess the PCR reads, holding one entry per CDR3 protein. Of more than 20,000 distinct CDR3 sequences listed, roughly 46% were seen once; the top ten hold about 13%. This CDR3 contains 14 residues. Per the germline V gene, CDR1 is SGHTA and CDR2 is FQGTGA. V dropped 1 base and J dropped 8 bases, with 14 bases sitting between them. Regarding time point: late sampling 161 to 241 days after vaccination in a few convalescent patients. The treatment was: roughly 10-day PBMC culture with coronavirus spike peptide pools or control peptides (ViraFEST assay). Positivity by PCR occurred from March to December 2020, a period that predated US Alpha, Beta and Delta variants. Concerning this clonotype: Its specificity is not known.

The TCR sequence derives from a human donor who had recovered from COVID-19. This chain joins TRBV7-3 and TRBJ1-1, with D possibly TRBD1 on 5 matching bases. Sequences were derived from CD4+ T cells from blood, cultured in vitro, sampled about 7 months after SARS-CoV-2 vaccination. CDR3: CASSLSGMRDEAFF. The CDR3 coding sequence is TGTGCCAGCAGCTTAAGCGGTATGCGGGACGAAGCTTTCTTT. The whole variable domain, filled in from reference TRBV7-3 and TRBJ1-1, reads GAGVSQTPSNKVTEKGKYVELRCDPISGHTALYWYRQSLGQGPEFLIYFQGTGAADDSGLPNDRFFAVRPEGSVSTLKIQRTERGDSAVYLCASSLSGMRDEAFFGQGTRLTVV.